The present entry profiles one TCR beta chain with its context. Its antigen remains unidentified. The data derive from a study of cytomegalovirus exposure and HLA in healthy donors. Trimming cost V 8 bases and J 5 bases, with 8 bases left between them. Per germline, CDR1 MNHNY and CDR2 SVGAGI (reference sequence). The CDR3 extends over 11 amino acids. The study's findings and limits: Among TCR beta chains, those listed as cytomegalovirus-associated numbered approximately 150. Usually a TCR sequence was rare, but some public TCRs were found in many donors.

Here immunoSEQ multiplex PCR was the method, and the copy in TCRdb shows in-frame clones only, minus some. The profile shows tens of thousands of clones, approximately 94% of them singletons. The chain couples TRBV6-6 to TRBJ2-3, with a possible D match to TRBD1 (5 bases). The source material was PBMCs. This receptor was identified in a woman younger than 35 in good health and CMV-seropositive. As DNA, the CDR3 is TGTGCCAGCCATACAGGAGATACGCAGTATTTT. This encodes CASHTGDTQYF.